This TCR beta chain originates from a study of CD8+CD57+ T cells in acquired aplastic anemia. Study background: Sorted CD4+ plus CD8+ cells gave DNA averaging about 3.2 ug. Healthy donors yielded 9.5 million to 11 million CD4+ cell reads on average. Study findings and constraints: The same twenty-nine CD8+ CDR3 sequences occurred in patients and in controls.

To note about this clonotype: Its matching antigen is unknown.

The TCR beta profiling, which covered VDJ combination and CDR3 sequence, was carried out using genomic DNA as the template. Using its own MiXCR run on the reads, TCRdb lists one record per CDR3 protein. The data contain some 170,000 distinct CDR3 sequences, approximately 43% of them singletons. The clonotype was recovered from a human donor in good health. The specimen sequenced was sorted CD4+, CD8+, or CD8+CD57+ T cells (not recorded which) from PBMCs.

DNA for the CDR3: TGCGCCAGCAGCTTGGCCGGGACAGGGGTACACAATGAGCAGTTCTTC. This codes for CASSLAGTGVHNEQFF. The rearrangement uses TRBV5-1 and TRBJ2-1; 10 nucleotides line up with TRBD1. V was clipped by 0 bases and J by 5 bases; unmatched bases: 5. CDR1 and CDR2 from the germline V gene are SGHRS and YFSETQ. This CDR3 contains 16 residues.